These 5 T cell receptor beta chains were all obtained from the same sample, sequenced in a study of blood T cell repertoires in COVID-19. The data were produced by immunoSEQ multiplex PCR, yet TCRdb's version contains in-frame clones alone and is incomplete. The table includes tens of thousands of clones, around four fifths detected once. Sequences were obtained from peripheral blood. The receptors shown here come from a man in his 70s with acute or convalescent COVID-19.

The J gene is TRBJ2-7, the V gene TRBV12-3 or TRBV12-4, with D perhaps matching TRBD1 (5 bases). This CDR3 is built from 13 residues. Trimming removed 6 bases at V and 3 bases at J, with 12 bases between. CDR3 protein: CASSTGAIYEQYF. CDR3 in DNA: TGTGCCAGCAGCACTGGGGCCATCTACGAGCAGTACTTC.

This chain connects TRBV19 to TRBJ1-6; D unclear. Germline lookup yields CDR1 LNHDA and CDR2 SQIVND (reference sequence). The CDR3 runs to 14 residues. Trimming took 4 bases from V and 3 from J, leaving 7 bases between them. This CDR3 is CASSKTSYNSPLHF. CDR3 sequence (DNA): TGTGCCAGTAGTAAGACAAGCTATAATTCACCCCTCCACTTT.

The V call is TRBV3-1 (or the pseudogene TRBV3-2), the J call TRBJ1-2; D possibly corresponds to TRBD1 (5 bases). This CDR3 spans 13 amino acids. CDR1 is LGHDT and CDR2 is YNNKEL in the germline V gene (reference sequence). Trimming left V 1 base short and J 7 bases short, with 10 bases between. The CDR3 bases are TGTGCCAGCAGCCAAGTAAGCGGGGCTGGCTACACCTTC. This sequence encodes CASSQVSGAGYTF.

The chain uses TRBV19 and TRBJ1-5; D perhaps matches TRBD1 (5 bases). Trimming removed 5 bases from V and 6 bases from J, with 11 bases in between. This CDR3 is built from 13 residues. CDR1 is LNHDA and CDR2 is SQIVND in the germline V gene (reference sequence). CDR3 nucleotide sequence: TGTGCCAGTAGTGGGGCTCCTCCTCAGCCCCAGCATTTT. It codes for CASSGAPPQPQHF.

CDR3 in DNA: TGCGCCAGCAGCTTGGCCGTTGGGGCTAGCGAAGAGACCCAGTACTTC. It yields the protein CASSLAVGASEETQYF. This chain joins TRBV5-1 and TRBJ2-5; D is perhaps TRBD2 (6 bases). The germline CDR1 and CDR2 sequences are SGHRS and YFSETQ. V lost 0 bases to trimming and J lost 3 bases, with 15 bases between them. The CDR3 is 16 amino acids. Full variable domain (outside the CDR3, taken from reference TRBV5-1 and TRBJ2-5): KAGVTQTPRYLIKTRGQQVTLSCSPISGHRSVSWYQQTPGQGLQFLFEYFSETQRNKGNFPGRFSGRQFSNSRSEMNVSTLELGDSALYLCASSLAVGASEETQYFGPGTRLLVL.